The rows below give T cell receptor beta chains drawn from one sample of a study of vaccination effects on CD4 cells after COVID-19. Only in-frame clones appear in the TCRdb table, and some are missing; sequencing was by immunoSEQ multiplex PCR. The table includes 50,000 to 80,000 clones, roughly 80% detected once. For these receptors, no antigen is known. The sequenced sample was CD4+ T cells from PBMCs cultured without peptide, obtained after COVID-19 vaccination. These TCRs come from a human donor who received a COVID-19 vaccine. The conserved cysteine and the conserved F or W are not part of the CDR3 here. The order of the fields is V gene, J gene, CDR3 length, CDR3 protein.

TRBV15,TRBJ2-2,12,ATSRDAGPGELF
TRBV5-1,TRBJ2-5,16,ASSLGPLAGTTQETQY
TRBV7-9,TRBJ1-5,13,ASSRTGDGDQPQH
TRBV10-3,TRBJ2-2,12,AISDGGDTGELF
TRBV4-2,TRBJ2-6,17,ASSQPRDKGASGANVLT
TRBV11-2,TRBJ2-2,15,ASSLGTGTPYTGELF
TRBV24-1,TRBJ1-1,11,ATSDSKNTEAF
TRBV12-5,TRBJ1-4,13,ASGTGLAKNEKLF
TRBV24-1,TRBJ2-1,12,ATSDWFSYNEQF
TRBV24-1,TRBJ1-2,11,ATRGTGGKGYT
TRBV7-2,TRBJ1-3,16,ASSLAPAPGFTGNTIY
TRBV19,TRBJ2-4,13,ATQGVWKAKNIQY
TRBV3-1/TRBV3-2,TRBJ1-2,12,ASSPRGQPYGYT
TRBV29-1,TRBJ2-1,13,SAKTLSLFYNEQF
TRBV5-1,TRBJ2-1,13,ASSLVDASYNEQF
TRBV19,TRBJ1-2,14,ASSIDRRESNYGYT
TRBV7-3,TRBJ1-5,15,ASSLSAGQLSNQPQH
TRBV29-1,TRBJ2-5,13,SVAYRTGPPETQY
TRBV3-1/TRBV3-2,TRBJ1-6,13,ASSWRQGSNSPLH
TRBV3-1/TRBV3-2,TRBJ1-6,12,ASSPGQYNSPLH
TRBV6-2/TRBV6-3,TRBJ2-1,17,ASSRRTPQEHSIYNEQF
TRBV18,TRBJ2-5,11,ASSRQGGETQY
TRBV15,TRBJ2-3,17,ATSRPARNPRHSTDTQY
TRBV19,TRBJ1-4,15,ASSLPGTGEGNEKLF
TRBV5-1,TRBJ1-1,13,ASSHTTVMNTEAF
TRBV6-5,TRBJ1-2,13,ASSYSVGVNYGYT
TRBV5-1,TRBJ2-3,12,ASSLLQGGDTQY
TRBV6-2/TRBV6-3,TRBJ1-1,12,ASSYEPGLTEAF
TRBV19,TRBJ1-1,12,ASTDPRGAPEAF
TRBV3-1/TRBV3-2,TRBJ2-5,16,ASSLGTSGGVYQETQY
TRBV12-3/TRBV12-4,TRBJ1-5,11,ASSRTGYQPQH